This TCR beta chain was sequenced in a study of blood T cells in healthy people across ages. Study-level findings and limits: Age brought a roughly linear fall in TCR beta diversity measured per million T cells.

With a J-beta primer mix and a sample-barcoded 5' primer, a second PCR ran roughly 6 to 11 cycles. Every cDNA was tagged by a template-switch adaptor with 12 random nucleotides. TCRdb used MiXCR to reprocess the 5' RACE reads, holding one entry per CDR3 protein. The table has 550,000 to 600,000 distinct CDR3 sequences, 45% to 55% seen once; the top ten hold under 30%. Peripheral blood from each donor was collected in a volume of approximately 9.2 milliliters. The germline CDR1 and CDR2 sequences are SGHAT and FQDESV (reference sequence). The CDR3 is 13 residues long. The junction had 7 bases not matched to a gene; V was cut back by 3 bases and J by 9 bases. This clonotype was observed a few times. What it binds is not known.

This sequence joins TRBV11-1 and TRBJ1-2, with 7 bases identical to TRBD1. This TCR derives from an elderly man in good health. Sequenced: blood. CDR3 sequence reads: CASSLTGSYSYTF. Here the CDR3 DNA reads TGTGCCAGCAGCTTGACAGGGTCCTACAGCTACACCTTC.